These 14 T cell receptor beta chains share one sample of origin, sequenced in a study of blood T cells in healthy people across ages. Alongside a J-beta primer mix, a sample-barcoded 5' primer served in a second PCR lasting about 7 to 11 cycles. From the 5' RACE reads, TCRdb called clonotypes with MiXCR, one entry per CDR3 protein. The sample lists roughly 1,500,000 distinct CDR3 sequences; 30% to 35% were seen once. Material: blood. These receptors were taken from a woman in her twenties or thirties in good health.

CDR3 nucleotides: TGCAGCGTTGGTCGTTACACCGGGGAGCTGTTTTTT. Amino acid sequence: CSVGRYTGELFF. V usage is TRBV29-1 and J usage is TRBJ2-2; D is uncertain. CDR3 length: 12 amino acids. CDR1 SQVTM and CDR2 ANQGSEA come from the germline V gene. Between the trimmed V and J ends, which lost 4 bases and 3 bases, there was a span of 6 bases.

The rearrangement joins TRBV5-1 to TRBJ2-7; 7 nucleotides match TRBD2. Looked up from germline, CDR1 is SGHRS and CDR2 is YFSETQ. V lost 5 bases, J lost 5 bases, and 10 bases stayed unmatched. The length of the CDR3 is 14 residues. DNA for the CDR3: TGCGCCAGCAGATGGGGGGGAAATAGTCACGAGCAGTACTTC. It yields the protein CASRWGGNSHEQYF.

This clonotype came up a few times. The chain combines TRBV20-1 with TRBJ1-6; tentatively, D is TRBD1 (5 bases). The CDR3 has 15 amino acids. CDR1 and CDR2 from the germline V gene are DFQATT and SNEGSKA (reference sequence). V was pared by 2 bases and J by 0 bases, with 8 bases between. CDR3 loop: CSARKGSSYNSPLHF. CDR3 bases: TGCAGTGCTAGAAAGGGGAGCTCCTATAATTCACCCCTCCACTTT.

V usage is TRBV9 and J usage is TRBJ2-1; D unclear. CDR1 and CDR2 from the germline V gene are SGDLS and YYNGEE. The V end was cut by 0 bases, the J end by 0 bases, with 10 bases between. This CDR3 is 16 amino acids long. The CDR3 DNA reads as TGTGCCAGCAGCGTAGATTCCGTCAGCTCCTACAATGAGCAGTTCTTC. Encoded protein: CASSVDSVSSYNEQFF.

V is TRBV6-1 and J is TRBJ1-5, with TRBD1 as a possible D gene (5 bases). Trimming pared 6 bases from V and 8 bases from J, leaving 20 bases between. The CDR3 consists of 15 residues. Germline V CDR1 and CDR2: MNHNS, SASEGT. The CDR3 is CASSFEGRCWKPQHF. The CDR3 DNA follows: TGTGCCAGCAGCTTTGAGGGACGCTGTTGGAAGCCCCAGCATTTT.

The genes are TRBV5-5 and TRBJ2-1; 8 positions match TRBD2. Trimming removed 5 bases from V and 8 bases from J; junction bases left unmatched: 15. CDR3 length equals 16 residues. Germline V lookup: CDR1 SGHKS, CDR2 YYEKEE (reference sequence). The CDR3 spells CASSPGGSIGYYEQFF. CDR3 sequence (DNA): TGTGCCAGCAGTCCGGGAGGGAGCATTGGGTATTATGAGCAGTTCTTC.

Regarding this clonotype: One base away lies a much larger clone, so this may be a sequencing read error. The chain couples TRBV4-1 to TRBJ1-5; the D is unclear. In germline, CDR1 is MGHRA, CDR2 YSYEKL. V was pared by 1 base and J by 9 bases, with 22 bases between. This CDR3 region has 17 residues. This CDR3 reads CASSQVYQGIEGLPQHF. The DNA of the CDR3 is TGCGCCAGCAGCCAAGTGTATCAAGGGATCGAAGGGCTGCCCCAGCATTTT.

A note on this clonotype: One end of the junction does not line up with germline, which may come from a read error. The chain joins TRBV20-1 to TRBJ2-7; D could derive from TRBD1 or TRBD2 (5 bases each). Germline CDR1 and CDR2: DFQATT and SNEGSKA (reference sequence). The CDR3 extends over 14 amino acids. The CDR3: CSTRARRTGYEQYF. For the CDR3, the DNA is TGCAGTACTAGAGCACGCCGTACAGGTTACGAGCAGTACTTC.

This sequence joins TRBV9 and TRBJ2-1; D possibly uses TRBD1 or TRBD2 (5 bases each). Germline V gene data show CDR1 as SGDLS and CDR2 as YYNGEE. The germline V and J ends were trimmed by 3 bases and 6 bases, with 13 bases remaining between them. The CDR3 is made up of 14 amino acids. In DNA, the CDR3 is TGTGCCAGCAGCGGTGGGGGTTTCCGCAATGAGCAGTTCTTC. The encoded protein is CASSGGGFRNEQFF.

The V and J genes are TRBV7-2 and TRBJ1-1, with D unclear. V lost 3 bases, J lost 7 bases, and 15 bases lay in between. Germline V gene sequence: CDR1 SGHTA, CDR2 FQGNSA. CDR3 length: 14 residues. In nucleotides, the CDR3 is TGTGCCAGCAGCTTTTGGACTGACTCAAATGAAGCTTTCTTT. Translating it yields CASSFWTDSNEAFF.

A few counts support this clonotype. V and J are TRBV29-1 and TRBJ1-2; 10 bases are a match to TRBD1. V lost 7 bases, J lost 6 bases, and 2 bases stayed unmatched. This CDR3 contains 11 residues. The germline CDR1 and CDR2 sequences are SQVTM and ANQGSEA. As DNA, the CDR3 is TGCAGCGGACAGGGGGCGAATGGCTACACCTTC. Protein: CSGQGANGYTF.

This clonotype occurred a few times. This chain joins TRBV7-3 and TRBJ1-6; TRBD1 is a possible D gene (6 bases). Germline V lookup: CDR1 SGHTA, CDR2 FQGTGA. This CDR3 has 13 residues. V lost 8 bases and J lost 10, with 15 bases in between. CDR3 sequence (DNA): TGTGCCAGCTCCGCAGGGGCAGAATCACCCCTCCACTTT. Amino acids: CASSAGAESPLHF.

This clonotype has a handful of counts. The chain links TRBV25-1 to TRBJ1-1, with 8 bases identical to TRBD1. The V and J ends lost 6 bases and 3 bases, in that order; junction bases with no gene match: 6. In germline, CDR1 is MGHDK, CDR2 SYGVNS. This CDR3 has 14 residues. CDR3 nucleotides: TGTGCCAGCAGGACAGGGGCGGGCGACACTGAAGCTTTCTTT. Protein product: CASRTGAGDTEAFF.

This clonotype came up a few times. This rearrangement joins TRBV10-3 to TRBJ1-6; D is ambiguous. This CDR3 has 13 amino acids. Germline loops: CDR1 ENHRY, CDR2 SYGVKD. Trimming cost V 4 bases and J 5 bases, with 6 bases left between them. CDR3 nucleotide sequence: TGTGCCATCAGTGGCAACGATAATTCACCCCTCCACTTT. Encoded protein: CAISGNDNSPLHF.